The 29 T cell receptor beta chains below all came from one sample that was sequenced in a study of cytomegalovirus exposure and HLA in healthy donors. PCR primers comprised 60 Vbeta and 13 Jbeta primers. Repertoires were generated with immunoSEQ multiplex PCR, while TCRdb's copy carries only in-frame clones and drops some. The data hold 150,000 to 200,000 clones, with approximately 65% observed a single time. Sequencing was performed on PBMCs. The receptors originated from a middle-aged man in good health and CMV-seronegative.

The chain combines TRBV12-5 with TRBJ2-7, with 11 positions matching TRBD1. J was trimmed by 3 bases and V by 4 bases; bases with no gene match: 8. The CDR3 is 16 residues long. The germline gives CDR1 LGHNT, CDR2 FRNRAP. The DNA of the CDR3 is TGTGCTAGTGGTTATAACCCGGGACAGGGGGGCTACGAGCAGTACTTC. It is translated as CASGYNPGQGGYEQYF.

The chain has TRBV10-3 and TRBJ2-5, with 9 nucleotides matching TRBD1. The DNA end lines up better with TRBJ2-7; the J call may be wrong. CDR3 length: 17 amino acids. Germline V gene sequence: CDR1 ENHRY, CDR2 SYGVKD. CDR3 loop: CAISDPTSGQGTHEQYF. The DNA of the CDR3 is TGTGCCATCAGTGACCCAACATCTGGACAGGGGACCCACGAGCAGTACTTC.

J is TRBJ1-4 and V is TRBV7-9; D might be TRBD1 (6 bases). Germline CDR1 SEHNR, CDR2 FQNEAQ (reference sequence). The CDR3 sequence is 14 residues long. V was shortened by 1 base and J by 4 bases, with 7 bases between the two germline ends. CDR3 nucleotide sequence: TGTGCCAGCAGCTTAGGAGGGGGTAATGAAAAACTGTTTTTT. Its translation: CASSLGGGNEKLFF.

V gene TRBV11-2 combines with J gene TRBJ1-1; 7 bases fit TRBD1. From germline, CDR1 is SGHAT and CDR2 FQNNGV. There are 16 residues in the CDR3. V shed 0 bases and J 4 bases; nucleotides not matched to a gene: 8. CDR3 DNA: TGTGCCAGCAGCTTAGACCAGACAGGGCCAGGCACTGAAGCTTTCTTT. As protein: CASSLDQTGPGTEAFF.

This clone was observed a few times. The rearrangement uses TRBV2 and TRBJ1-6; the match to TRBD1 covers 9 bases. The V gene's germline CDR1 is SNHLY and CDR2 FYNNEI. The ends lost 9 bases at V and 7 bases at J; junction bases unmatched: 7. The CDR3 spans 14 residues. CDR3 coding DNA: TGTGCCAGTATGAGAGGGACAGGGAATTCACCCCTCCACTTT. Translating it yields CASMRGTGNSPLHF.

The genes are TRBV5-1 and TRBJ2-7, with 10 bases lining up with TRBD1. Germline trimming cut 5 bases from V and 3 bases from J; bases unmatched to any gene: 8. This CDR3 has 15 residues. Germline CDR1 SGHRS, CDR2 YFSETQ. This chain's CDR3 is CASRTFGTGVYEQYF. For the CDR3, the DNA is TGCGCCAGCAGAACTTTTGGGACAGGGGTCTACGAGCAGTACTTC.

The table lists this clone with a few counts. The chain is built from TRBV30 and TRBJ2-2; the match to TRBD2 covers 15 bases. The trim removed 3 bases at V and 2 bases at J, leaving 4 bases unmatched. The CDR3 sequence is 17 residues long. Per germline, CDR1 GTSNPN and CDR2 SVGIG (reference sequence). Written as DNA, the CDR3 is TGTGCCTGGAGGGGGACTAGCGGGAGGTCCAACACCGGGGAGCTGTTTTTT. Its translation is CAWRGTSGRSNTGELFF.

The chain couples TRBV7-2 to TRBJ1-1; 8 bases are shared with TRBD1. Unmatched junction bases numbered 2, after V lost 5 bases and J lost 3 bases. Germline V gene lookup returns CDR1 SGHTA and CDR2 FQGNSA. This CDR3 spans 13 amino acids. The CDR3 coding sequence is TGTGCCAGCAGCCGACAGGGGTACACTGAAGCTTTCTTT. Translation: CASSRQGYTEAFF.

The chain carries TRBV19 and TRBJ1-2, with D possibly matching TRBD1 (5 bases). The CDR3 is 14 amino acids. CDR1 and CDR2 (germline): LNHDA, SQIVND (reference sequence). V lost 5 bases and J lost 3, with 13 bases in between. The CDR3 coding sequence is TGTGCCAGTAGTCCGGTGGGCAGGGACTATGGCTACACCTTC. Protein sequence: CASSPVGRDYGYTF. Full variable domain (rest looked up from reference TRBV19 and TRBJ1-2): DGGITQSPKYLFRKEGQNVTLSCEQNLNHDAMYWYRQDPGQGLRLIYYSQIVNDFQKGDIAEGYSVSREKKESFPLTVTSAQKNPTAFYLCASSPVGRDYGYTFGSGTRLTVV.

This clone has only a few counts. CDR3 loop: CASSQRFTGGTEAFF. CDR3 nucleotides: TGCGCCAGCAGCCAACGCTTTACAGGGGGCACTGAAGCTTTCTTT. The J gene is TRBJ1-1, the V gene TRBV4-1; 8 nucleotides agree with TRBD1. Looked up from germline, CDR1 is MGHRA and CDR2 is YSYEKL. This CDR3 comprises 15 residues. The V and J ends lost 2 bases and 4 bases, in that order; junction bases with no gene match: 6.

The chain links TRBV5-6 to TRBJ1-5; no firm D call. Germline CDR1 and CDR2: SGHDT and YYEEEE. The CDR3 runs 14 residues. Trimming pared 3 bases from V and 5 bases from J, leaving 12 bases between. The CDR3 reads CASSSWHNHQPQHF. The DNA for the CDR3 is TGTGCCAGCAGCTCATGGCACAATCATCAGCCCCAGCATTTT.

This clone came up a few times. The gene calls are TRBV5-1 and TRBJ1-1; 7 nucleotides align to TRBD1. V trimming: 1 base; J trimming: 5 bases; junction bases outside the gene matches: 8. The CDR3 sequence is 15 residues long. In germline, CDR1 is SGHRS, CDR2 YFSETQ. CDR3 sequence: CASSLRTGTVTEAFF. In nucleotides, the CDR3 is TGCGCCAGCAGCTTGAGAACCGGGACAGTTACTGAAGCTTTCTTT.

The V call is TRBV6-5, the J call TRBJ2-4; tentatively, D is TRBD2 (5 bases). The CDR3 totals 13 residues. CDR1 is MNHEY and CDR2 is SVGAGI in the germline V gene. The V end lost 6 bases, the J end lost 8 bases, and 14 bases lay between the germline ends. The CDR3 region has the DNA TGTGCCAGCAGACCGGGCAGAGCGGACATTCAGTACTTC. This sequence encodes CASRPGRADIQYF.

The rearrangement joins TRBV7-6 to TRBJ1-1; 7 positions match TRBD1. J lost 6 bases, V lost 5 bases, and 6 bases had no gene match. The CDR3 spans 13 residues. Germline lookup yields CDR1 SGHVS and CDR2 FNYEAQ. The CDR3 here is CASSPDRVAEAFF. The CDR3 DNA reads TGTGCCAGCAGCCCCGACAGGGTCGCTGAAGCTTTCTTT.

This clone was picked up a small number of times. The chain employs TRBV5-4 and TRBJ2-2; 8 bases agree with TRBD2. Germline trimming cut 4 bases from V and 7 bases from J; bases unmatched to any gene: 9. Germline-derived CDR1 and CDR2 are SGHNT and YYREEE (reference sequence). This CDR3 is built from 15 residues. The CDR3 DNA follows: TGTGCCAGCAGCCCCGGAGGGCTAGCGGGCGGGGAGCTGTTTTTT. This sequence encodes CASSPGGLAGGELFF.

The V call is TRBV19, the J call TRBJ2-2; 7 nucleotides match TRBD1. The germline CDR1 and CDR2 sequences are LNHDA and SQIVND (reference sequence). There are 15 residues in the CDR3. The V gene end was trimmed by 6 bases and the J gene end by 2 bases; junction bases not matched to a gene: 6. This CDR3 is CASSSTGPNTGELFF. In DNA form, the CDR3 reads TGTGCCAGTAGCTCGACAGGGCCTAACACCGGGGAGCTGTTTTTT.

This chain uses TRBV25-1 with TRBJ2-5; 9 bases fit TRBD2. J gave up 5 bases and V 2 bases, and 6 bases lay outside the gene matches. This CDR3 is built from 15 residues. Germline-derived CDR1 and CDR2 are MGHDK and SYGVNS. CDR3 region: CASSEGRGGAETQYF. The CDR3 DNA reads TGTGCCAGCAGTGAAGGGCGGGGGGGGGCGGAGACCCAGTACTTC.

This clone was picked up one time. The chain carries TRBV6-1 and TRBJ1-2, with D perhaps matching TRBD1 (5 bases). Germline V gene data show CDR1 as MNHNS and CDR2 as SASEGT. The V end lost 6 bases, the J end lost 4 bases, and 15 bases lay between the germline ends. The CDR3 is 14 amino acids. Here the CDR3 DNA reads TGTGCCAGCAGCCTTTCCAGGGAGGGCTATGGCTACACCTTC. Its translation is CASSLSREGYGYTF.

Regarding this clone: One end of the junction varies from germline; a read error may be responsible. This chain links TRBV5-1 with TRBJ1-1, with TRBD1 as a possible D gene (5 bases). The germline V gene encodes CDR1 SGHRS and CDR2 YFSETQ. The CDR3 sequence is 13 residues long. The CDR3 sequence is CASSLGRDTEAFF. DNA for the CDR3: TGCGCCAGCAGTTTGGGCAGGGACACTGAAGCTTTCTTT.

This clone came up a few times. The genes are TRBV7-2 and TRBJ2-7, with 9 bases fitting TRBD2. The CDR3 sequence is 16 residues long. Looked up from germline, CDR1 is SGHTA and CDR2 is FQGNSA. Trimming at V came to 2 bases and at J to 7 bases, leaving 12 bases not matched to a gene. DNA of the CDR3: TGTGCCAGCAGCTTAAGAGGCGGGAGGGTGGTTCGGGAGCAGTACTTC. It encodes CASSLRGGRVVREQYF. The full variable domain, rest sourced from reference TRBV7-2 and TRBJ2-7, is GAGVSQSPSNKVTEKGKDVELRCDPISGHTALYWYRQSLGQGLEFLIYFQGNSAPDKSGLPSDRFSAERTGGSVSTLTIQRTQQEDSAVYLCASSLRGGRVVREQYFGPGTRLTVT.

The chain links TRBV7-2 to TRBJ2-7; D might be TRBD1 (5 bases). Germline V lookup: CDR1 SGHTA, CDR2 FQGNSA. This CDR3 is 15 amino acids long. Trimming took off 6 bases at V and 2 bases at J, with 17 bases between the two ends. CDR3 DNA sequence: TGTGCCAGCAGTTTCAAATCGGACACCACCTACGAGCAGTACTTC. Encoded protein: CASSFKSDTTYEQYF. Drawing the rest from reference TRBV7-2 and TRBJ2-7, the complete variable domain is GAGVSQSPSNKVTEKGKDVELRCDPISGHTALYWYRQSLGQGLEFLIYFQGNSAPDKSGLPSDRFSAERTGGSVSTLTIQRTQQEDSAVYLCASSFKSDTTYEQYFGPGTRLTVT.

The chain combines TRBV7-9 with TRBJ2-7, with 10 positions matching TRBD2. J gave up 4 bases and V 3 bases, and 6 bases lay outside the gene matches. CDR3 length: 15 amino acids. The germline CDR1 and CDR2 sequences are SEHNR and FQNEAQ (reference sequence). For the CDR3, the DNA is TGTGCCAGCAGCTTTCCACTAGCGGGACAATACGAGCAGTACTTC. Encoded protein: CASSFPLAGQYEQYF. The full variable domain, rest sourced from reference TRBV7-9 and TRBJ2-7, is DTGVSQNPRHKITKRGQNVTFRCDPISEHNRLYWYRQTLGQGPEFLTYFQNEAQLEKSRLLSDRFSAERPKGSFSTLEIQRTEQGDSAMYLCASSFPLAGQYEQYFGPGTRLTVT.

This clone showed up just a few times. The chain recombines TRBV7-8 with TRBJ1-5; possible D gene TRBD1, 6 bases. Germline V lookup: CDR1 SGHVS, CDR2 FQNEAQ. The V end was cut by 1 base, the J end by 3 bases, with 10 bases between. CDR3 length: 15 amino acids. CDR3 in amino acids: CASSLEDRPNQPQHF. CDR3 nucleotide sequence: TGTGCCAGCAGCTTAGAAGACAGGCCCAATCAGCCCCAGCATTTT.

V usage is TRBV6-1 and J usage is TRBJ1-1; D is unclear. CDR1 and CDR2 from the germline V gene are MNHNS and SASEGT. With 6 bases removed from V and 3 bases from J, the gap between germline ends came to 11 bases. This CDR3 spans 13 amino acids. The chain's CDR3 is CASRPSGYTEAFF. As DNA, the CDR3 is TGTGCCAGCAGACCTAGCGGGTACACTGAAGCTTTCTTT.

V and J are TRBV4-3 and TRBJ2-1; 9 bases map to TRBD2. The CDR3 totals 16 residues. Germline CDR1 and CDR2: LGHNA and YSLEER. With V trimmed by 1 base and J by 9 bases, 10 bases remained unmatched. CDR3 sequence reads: CASSQVLGSGRGEQFF. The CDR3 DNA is TGCGCCAGCAGCCAAGTGCTAGGTAGCGGGAGAGGTGAGCAGTTCTTC.

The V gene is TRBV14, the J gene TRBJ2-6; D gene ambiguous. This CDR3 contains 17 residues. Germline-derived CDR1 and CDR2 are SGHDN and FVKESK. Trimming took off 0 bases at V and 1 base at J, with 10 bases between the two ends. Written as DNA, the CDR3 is TGTGCCAGCAGCCAAGAGCGGCTTACATCTGGGGCCAACGTCCTGACTTTC. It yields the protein CASSQERLTSGANVLTF.

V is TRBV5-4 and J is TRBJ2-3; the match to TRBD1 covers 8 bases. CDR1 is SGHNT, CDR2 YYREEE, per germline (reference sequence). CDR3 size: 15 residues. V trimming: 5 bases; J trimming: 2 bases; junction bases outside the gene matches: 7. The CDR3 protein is CASSSGQGTTDTQYF. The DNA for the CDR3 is TGTGCCAGCAGTTCTGGACAGGGAACCACAGATACGCAGTATTTT.

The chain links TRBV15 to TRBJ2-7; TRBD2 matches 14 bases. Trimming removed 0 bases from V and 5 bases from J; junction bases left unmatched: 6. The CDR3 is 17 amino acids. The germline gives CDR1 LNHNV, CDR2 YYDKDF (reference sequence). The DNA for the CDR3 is TGTGCCACCAGCAGAGAAGGGCGGACTAGCGGGAGGAACGAGCAGTACTTC. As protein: CATSREGRTSGRNEQYF.

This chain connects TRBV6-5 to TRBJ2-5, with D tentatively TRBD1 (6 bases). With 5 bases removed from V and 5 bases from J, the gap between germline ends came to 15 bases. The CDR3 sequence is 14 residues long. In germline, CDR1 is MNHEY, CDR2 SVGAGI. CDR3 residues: CASSPNTGTETQYF. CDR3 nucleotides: TGTGCCAGCAGTCCTAATACAGGGACCGAGACCCAGTACTTC.